The entry below describes one T cell receptor beta chain. This specimen includes other DNA sequences encoding the same CDR3. The data are from a study of cytomegalovirus exposure and HLA in healthy donors. With 60 Vbeta and 13 Jbeta primers, the PCR was carried out. The table came from immunoSEQ multiplex PCR; TCRdb's copy has only in-frame clones and leaves some out. The sample comprises 100,000 to 150,000 clones, 55% to 75% of which are singletons, and 3% to 4% rests with the top ten. The CDR3 length is 17 residues. V was pared by 4 bases and J by 0 bases, with 17 bases between. In germline, CDR1 is LNHDA, CDR2 SQIVND (reference sequence).

The sample comprised PBMCs. The chain has TRBV19 and TRBJ2-3; maybe TRBD2 (6 bases). This sequence was found in a man aged 30 to 45 in good health and CMV-seronegative. CDR3 in amino acids: CASSSGIPSLSTDTQYF. As DNA, the CDR3 is TGTGCCAGTAGTAGCGGGATACCCTCATTAAGCACAGATACGCAGTATTTT.